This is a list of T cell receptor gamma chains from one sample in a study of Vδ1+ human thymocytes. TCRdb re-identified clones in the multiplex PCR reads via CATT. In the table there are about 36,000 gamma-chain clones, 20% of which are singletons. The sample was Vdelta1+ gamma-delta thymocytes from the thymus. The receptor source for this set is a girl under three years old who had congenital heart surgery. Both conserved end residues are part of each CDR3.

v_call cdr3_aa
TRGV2 CATWDGPGGGFTLPTGWFKIF
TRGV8 CATWDLNYKKLF
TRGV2 CATPLYYYKKLF
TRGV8 CATWAIYYKKLF
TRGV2 CATWDGQGIKTF
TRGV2 CATWVLANKKLF
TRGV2 CATWDGNYYKKLF
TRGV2 CATWDGFWKLF
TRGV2 CATWDGHKGDWIKTF
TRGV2 CATWDNSGDWIKTF
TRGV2 CATWALCNPWTMNYYKKLF
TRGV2 CATWDGPEKLF
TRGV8 CATWNKKLF
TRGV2 CATWVPSYYKKLF
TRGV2 CATWDGLGMKLF
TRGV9 CALWGTYYYKKLF
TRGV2 CATWDKSWIKTF
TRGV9 CALWEVHSLKLF
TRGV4 CATWEPGVRYKKLF
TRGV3 CATWDRPGDWIKTF
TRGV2 CATWDGLEVKLF
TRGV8 CATWDKSYKKLF
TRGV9 CALWEVRLGGFLLF
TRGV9 CALWEVRDYKKLF
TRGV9 CALWKKPKKLF
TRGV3 CATWDSLLRKKLF
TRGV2 CATWDGPNYSSDWIKTF
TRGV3 CATWDRPLGYKKLF
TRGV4 CATWRTPMGKLF
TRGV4 CATWDFRYKKLF
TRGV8 CATWDRYGSDWIKTF
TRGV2 CATWDGPPSKDLQDYKKLF
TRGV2 CATWADKNNKKLF
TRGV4 CATWDGSTKKLF
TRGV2 CATWDGLEKLF
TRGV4 CATWDGLEGYKKLF
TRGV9 CALWEVIGYKKLF
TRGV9 CALWEVSTFHYKKLF
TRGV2 CATWVPSGRIKTF
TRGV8 CATWDRQYYKKLF
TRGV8 CATWDRDFKLF
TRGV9 CALWLGWIKTF
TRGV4 CATWDGHYKKLF
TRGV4 CATWDECSSDWIKTF
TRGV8 CATWDSSWIKTF
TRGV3 CATWDRLSPYYKKLF
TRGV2 CATWDGRGDSSDWIKTF
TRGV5 CATWDRPAYKKLF
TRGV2 CATWDEDSSDWIKTF
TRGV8 CATWDRPMDYKKLF
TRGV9 CALWEVPLNYYKKLF
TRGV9 CALWEGQGGDWIKTF
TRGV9 CALWDRSDYYKKLF
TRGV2 CATWDGRAYYKKLF